The 5 T cell receptor beta chains given below trace back to one sample, sequenced in a study of Ad26.COV2.S vaccination and SARS-CoV-2 variants. The data were produced by immunoSEQ multiplex PCR, yet TCRdb's version contains in-frame clones alone and is incomplete. The table shows some 410,000 clones, with around 92% occurring only once. Stated treatment: about 20 received Ad26.COV2.S at low or high dose, single or two shots; 5 received placebo; per-sample allocation not given. It was on day 63 after the first vaccine or placebo injection that samples were taken. The specimen comprised peripheral blood, sampled in a trial of Ad26.COV2.S vaccine versus placebo. Receptors originate from a person aged 18 to 59 who received the Ad26.COV2.S COVID-19 vaccine or a placebo.

V usage is TRBV5-5 and J usage is TRBJ2-7; D is perhaps TRBD2 (6 bases). The CDR3 contains 15 residues. V was clipped by 4 bases and J by 0 bases, with 14 bases between them. The germline V gene has CDR1 SGHKS and CDR2 YYEKEE (reference sequence). CDR3 sequence: CASSPWDGSSYEQYF. The CDR3 nucleotides are TGTGCCAGCAGCCCTTGGGACGGGAGCTCCTACGAGCAGTACTTC.

The V and J genes are TRBV6-6 and TRBJ1-6; 9 bases match TRBD1. The germline gives CDR1 MNHNY, CDR2 SVGAGI (reference sequence). The length of the CDR3 is 17 residues. With V trimmed by 5 bases and J by 7 bases, 12 bases remained unmatched. CDR3 nucleotide sequence: TGTGCCAGCAGTCTCCGGGACAGGGCCCCCGGCAATTCACCCCTCCACTTT. Its translation is CASSLRDRAPGNSPLHF.

The chain couples TRBV4-3 to TRBJ2-6; D not certain. Germline CDR1 and CDR2: LGHNA and YSLEER. CDR3 length: 18 residues. V lost 1 base and J lost 0, with 13 bases in between. This chain's CDR3 is CASSQVHVADSGANVLTF. Written as DNA, the CDR3 is TGCGCCAGCAGCCAAGTTCACGTGGCAGACTCTGGGGCCAACGTCCTGACTTTC.

The J gene is TRBJ2-5, the V gene TRBV5-1, with TRBD2 as a possible D gene (6 bases). The CDR3 spans 13 residues. The V gene lost 7 bases and the J gene lost 5 bases, with 15 bases spanning the gap. From germline, CDR1 is SGHRS and CDR2 YFSETQ. The CDR3 spells CASRSVGGETQYF. In DNA, the CDR3 is TGCGCCAGCCGCTCAGTAGGAGGGGAGACCCAGTACTTC. Full variable domain (outside the CDR3, taken from reference TRBV5-1 and TRBJ2-5): KAGVTQTPRYLIKTRGQQVTLSCSPISGHRSVSWYQQTPGQGLQFLFEYFSETQRNKGNFPGRFSGRQFSNSRSEMNVSTLELGDSALYLCASRSVGGETQYFGPGTRLLVL.

The CDR3, as DNA: TGCGCCAGCAGCGTTAGCGGGGGGGCAGAGACCCAGTACTTC. The encoded protein is CASSVSGGAETQYF. The rearrangement joins TRBV5-1 to TRBJ2-5, with TRBD2 matching 11 bases. The CDR3 is 14 amino acids. V lost 4 bases and J lost 4; bases outside the gene matches: 3. Germline-derived CDR1 and CDR2 are SGHRS and YFSETQ.